This T cell receptor beta chain was found in a study of T cell responses to AZD1222 COVID-19 vaccine. The germline V gene encodes CDR1 SGDLS and CDR2 YYNGEE. This CDR3 contains 15 residues. Trimming took 4 bases from V and 4 from J; bases not matched to a gene: 6. The data were produced by immunoSEQ multiplex PCR, yet TCRdb's version contains in-frame clones alone and is incomplete. The sample has fewer than 200,000 clones, almost 90% seen once. This clonotype was sampled from an adult who received the AZD1222 COVID-19 vaccine. The sample here was peripheral blood, taken 28 days after the second AZD1222 dose. The chain couples TRBV9 to TRBJ2-1; the match to TRBD2 covers 9 bases. The chain's CDR3 is CASSLTRGGYNEQFF. DNA of the CDR3: TGTGCCAGCAGCCTCACGCGGGGGGGTTACAATGAGCAGTTCTTC. Combining the CDR3 with reference TRBV9 and TRBJ2-1 gives the whole variable domain DSGVTQTPKHLITATGQRVTLRCSPRSGDLSVYWYQQSLDQGLQFLIQYYNGEERAKGNILERFSAQQFPDLHSELNLSSLELGDSALYFCASSLTRGGYNEQFFGPGTRLTVL.